This T cell receptor (beta chain) was captured in a study of shared clonotypes between healthy human individuals. Execution of the assay was at deep level. Under the authors' procedure: With immunoSEQ giving junction-only sequences and no quality scores, filtering differed. The table came from immunoSEQ multiplex PCR; TCRdb's copy has only in-frame clones and leaves some out. The V and J calls and clone size are taken from that table; D and trimming were inferred from the DNA. This repertoire shows 2,500,000 or so clones, roughly nine tenths found once; its top ten account for under 0.15%. CDR1 LGHNA and CDR2 YSLEER come from the germline V gene. With 2 bases clipped from V and 4 bases from J, the junction kept 14 bases outside the gene matches. This CDR3 spans 19 amino acids.

The sequencing sample was made of naive CD4+ T cells sorted from blood. Subset here: CD45RA+ positively selected. V usage is TRBV4-3 and J usage is TRBJ2-2; 9 bases are shared with TRBD1. The sequence was collected from a man aged 18 to 35 in good health. The chain's CDR3 is CASSQTATGGSRGTGELFF. Written as DNA, the CDR3 is TGCGCCAGCAGCCAAACAGCAACAGGGGGCAGTCGGGGCACCGGGGAGCTGTTTTTT.